The sequence of this T cell receptor beta chain was determined in a study of blood T cell repertoires in COVID-19. Study-wide background: T cells, B-cell-depleted T cells, or PBMCs supplied cDNA or gDNA.

Individuals drawn from approximately 22 US areas were about 18 to 100 years old. Cohorts were assigned according to the clinical history that participants reported. Germline V lookup: CDR1 MNHNS, CDR2 SASEGT. V lost 2 bases and J 0 bases, leaving 12 bases between the germline ends. The CDR3 runs to 16 residues. The method was immunoSEQ multiplex PCR; TCRdb's version includes in-frame clones alone and lacks a portion of them. This table holds about 210,000 clones, 65% to 90% found once. The gene calls are TRBV6-1 and TRBJ2-3; D remains ambiguous. Sequenced sample: PBMCs or T cells enriched from blood (not recorded which). The sequence derives from a woman aged 50 to 65 with acute COVID-19. The CDR3 region is CASSEFGQKSTDTQYF. The CDR3, as DNA: TGTGCCAGCAGTGAATTTGGGCAGAAGAGCACAGATACGCAGTATTTT.